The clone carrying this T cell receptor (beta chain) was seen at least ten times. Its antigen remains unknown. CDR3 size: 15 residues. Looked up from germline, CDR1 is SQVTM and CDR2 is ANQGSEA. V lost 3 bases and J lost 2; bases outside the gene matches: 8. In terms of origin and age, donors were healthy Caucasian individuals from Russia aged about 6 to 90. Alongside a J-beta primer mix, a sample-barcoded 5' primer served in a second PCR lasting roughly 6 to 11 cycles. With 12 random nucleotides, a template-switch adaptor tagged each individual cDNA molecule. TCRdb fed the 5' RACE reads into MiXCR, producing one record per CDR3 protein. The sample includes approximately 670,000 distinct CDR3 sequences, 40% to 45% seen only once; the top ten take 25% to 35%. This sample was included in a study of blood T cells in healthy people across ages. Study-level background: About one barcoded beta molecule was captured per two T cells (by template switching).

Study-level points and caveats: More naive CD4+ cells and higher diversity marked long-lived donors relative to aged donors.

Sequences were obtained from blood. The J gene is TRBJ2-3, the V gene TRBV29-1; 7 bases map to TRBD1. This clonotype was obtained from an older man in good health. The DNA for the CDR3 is TGCAGCGTTGAGAGGACAGGATACTACACAGATACGCAGTATTTT. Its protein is CSVERTGYYTDTQYF.